The 24 T cell receptor beta chains reported below all come from one sample, sequenced in a study of control samples from healthy donors and cancer patients (TCRdb year 2020). The protocol used for the library was the immunoSEQ multiplex PCR assay. The immuneACCESS repertoire file appears here via TCRdb, limited to in-frame rearrangements. These files lack a portion of the clones; in checked studies, under half of the deficit traces to unresolved V genes, and the cause of the others is not known. The sample table contains around 170,000 clones; only one count was recorded for about 90% of them. In total, the top ten clones hold nearly 5% of the sample. The specimen was blood. These receptors were taken from a woman aged 25 to 39 in good health.

The genes are TRBV27 and TRBJ1-1; maybe TRBD1 (5 bases). CDR1 is MNHEY and CDR2 is SMNVEV in the germline V gene (reference sequence). The CDR3 covers 14 residues. V was cut by 6 bases and J by 1 base, with 12 bases left in between. The chain's CDR3 is CASRTQATNTEAFF. The DNA of the CDR3 is TGTGCCAGCAGAACACAGGCTACGAACACTGAAGCTTTCTTT.

V and J are TRBV6-5 and TRBJ2-7, with 7 bases fitting TRBD1. V lost 0 bases and J lost 4; bases outside the gene matches: 3. Germline-derived CDR1 and CDR2 are MNHEY and SVGAGI. The CDR3 has 14 amino acids. The CDR3 DNA sequence: TGTGCCAGCAGTTACTCGAGGACAGGATACGAGCAGTACTTC. Amino acids: CASSYSRTGYEQYF.

The chain couples TRBV29-1 to TRBJ2-1; 8 nucleotides match TRBD2. The CDR3 consists of 17 residues. After removal of 1 base from V and 0 bases from J, the junction contained 8 bases not matched to a gene. The germline gives CDR1 SQVTM, CDR2 ANQGSEA. Written as DNA, the CDR3 is TGCAGCGTTGAAGGGCTTAGCGGGGCACCCTCCTACAATGAGCAGTTCTTC. Its translation: CSVEGLSGAPSYNEQFF.

The table lists this clone with a count of one. V and J are TRBV24-1 and TRBJ2-1; 8 positions agree with TRBD2. After removal of 4 bases from V and 0 bases from J, the junction contained 4 bases not matched to a gene. There are 16 residues in the CDR3. Germline CDR1 and CDR2: KGHDR and SFDVKD. In DNA, the CDR3 is TGTGCCACCAGTGACCCCAGCGGGAGCTCCTACAATGAGCAGTTCTTC. Its translation: CATSDPSGSSYNEQFF.

V usage is TRBV11-3 and J usage is TRBJ1-1; D is perhaps TRBD1 (5 bases). The germline V gene encodes CDR1 SGHNT and CDR2 YENEEA. V lost 2 bases to trimming and J lost 7 bases, with 11 bases between them. The CDR3 spans 13 residues. The CDR3 DNA reads TGTGCCAGCAGCTTATCAGTGGGGGTTGAAGCTTTCTTT. It translates to CASSLSVGVEAFF.

The V and J genes are TRBV6-5 and TRBJ1-5; D gene unclear. Germline CDR1 is MNHEY and CDR2 is SVGAGI. This CDR3 spans 15 amino acids. Trimming took off 6 bases at V and 1 base at J, with 13 bases between the two ends. In nucleotides, the CDR3 is TGTGCCAGCAGAGCCACCCGGGGAAGCAATCAGCCCCAGCATTTT. This encodes CASRATRGSNQPQHF.

V usage is TRBV27 and J usage is TRBJ2-5, with a tentative D call TRBD2 (6 bases). V dropped 10 bases and J dropped 4 bases, with 19 bases sitting between them. The CDR3 totals 14 residues. Germline V CDR1 and CDR2: MNHEY, SMNVEV (reference sequence). CDR3 in DNA: TGTGCCACCAAGGCCTCCCTCGGGGGAGAGACCCAGTACTTC. Translation gives CATKASLGGETQYF.

The V call is TRBV3-1 (or the pseudogene TRBV3-2), the J call TRBJ2-4; D is possibly TRBD2 (6 bases). V lost 4 bases and J 0 bases, leaving 10 bases between the germline ends. Germline V gene lookup returns CDR1 LGHDT and CDR2 YNNKEL (reference sequence). This CDR3 has 15 amino acids. CDR3 sequence (DNA): TGTGCCAGCAGCCGGGACTCCTTAGCCAAAAACATTCAGTACTTC. Translating it yields CASSRDSLAKNIQYF.

This chain uses TRBV28 with TRBJ1-5; D unresolved. The CDR3 has 13 amino acids. The ends were cut back, 4 bases at V and 4 bases at J, with 8 bases in the middle. CDR1 is MDHEN, CDR2 SYDVKM, per germline. The CDR3 DNA sequence: TGTGCCAGCAGTTCACTTACTAATCAGCCCCAGCATTTT. Protein sequence: CASSSLTNQPQHF.

This chain connects TRBV19 to TRBJ1-5; 7 bases are a match to TRBD1. The CDR3 loop spans 15 amino acids. With V trimmed by 5 bases and J by 4 bases, 8 bases remained unmatched. Germline V lookup: CDR1 LNHDA, CDR2 SQIVND (reference sequence). The chain's CDR3 is CASSLLRDSNQPQHF. The CDR3 region has the DNA TGTGCCAGTAGTCTTCTCCGGGACAGTAATCAGCCCCAGCATTTT. Variable domain in full (rest from reference TRBV19 and TRBJ1-5): DGGITQSPKYLFRKEGQNVTLSCEQNLNHDAMYWYRQDPGQGLRLIYYSQIVNDFQKGDIAEGYSVSREKKESFPLTVTSAQKNPTAFYLCASSLLRDSNQPQHFGDGTRLSIL.

The J gene is TRBJ1-6, the V gene TRBV9, with TRBD1 matching over 7 bases. J gave up 8 bases and V 2 bases, and 7 bases lay outside the gene matches. The V gene's germline CDR1 is SGDLS and CDR2 YYNGEE. This CDR3 region has 15 residues. As DNA, the CDR3 is TGTGCCAGCAGCGTGTCAGGGACAGCTGATTCACCCCTCCACTTT. Protein sequence: CASSVSGTADSPLHF.

The chain has TRBV2 and TRBJ2-7; 7 positions match TRBD1. The CDR3 runs to 12 residues. The germline gives CDR1 SNHLY, CDR2 FYNNEI. Trimming at V came to 8 bases and at J to 0 bases, leaving 1 base not matched to a gene. This chain's CDR3 is CASDRASYEQYV. CDR3 DNA: TGTGCCAGCGACAGGGCCTCCTACGAGCAGTACGTC.

The rearrangement uses TRBV7-9 and TRBJ1-3; TRBD1 aligns across 8 bases. The CDR3 is made up of 15 amino acids. J gave up 8 bases and V 4 bases, and 10 bases lay outside the gene matches. In germline, CDR1 is SEHNR, CDR2 FQNEAQ (reference sequence). This chain's CDR3 is CASSSSDRVGYTIYF. In DNA form, the CDR3 reads TGTGCCAGCAGCTCTTCGGACAGGGTTGGGTACACCATATATTTT. The whole variable domain, filled in from reference TRBV7-9 and TRBJ1-3, reads DTGVSQNPRHKITKRGQNVTFRCDPISEHNRLYWYRQTLGQGPEFLTYFQNEAQLEKSRLLSDRFSAERPKGSFSTLEIQRTEQGDSAMYLCASSSSDRVGYTIYFGEGSWLTVV.

This chain connects TRBV4-1 to TRBJ2-1; D possibly corresponds to TRBD1 (6 bases). Between the trimmed V and J ends, which lost 1 base and 8 bases, there was a span of 18 bases. Germline V gene sequence: CDR1 MGHRA, CDR2 YSYEKL. CDR3 size: 16 residues. CDR3: CASSQGLDSRKDEQFF. The CDR3 DNA is TGCGCCAGCAGCCAAGGTTTGGACAGCCGTAAAGATGAGCAGTTCTTC.

The chain is built from TRBV13 and TRBJ2-3; 10 bases line up with TRBD1. V was clipped by 4 bases and J by 3 bases; unmatched bases: 10. This CDR3 contains 17 residues. The V gene's germline CDR1 is PRHDT and CDR2 FYEKMQ (reference sequence). The CDR3 spells CASSSTGRTGGTDTQYF. The CDR3 region has the DNA TGTGCCAGCAGCTCAACAGGCAGGACAGGGGGAACAGATACGCAGTATTTT.

This clone was observed a single time. This rearrangement joins TRBV4-2 to TRBJ2-2; no definite D call. Trimming removed 0 bases at V and 3 bases at J, with 14 bases between. This CDR3 is built from 17 residues. Per germline, CDR1 LGHNA and CDR2 YNFKEQ. Here the CDR3 DNA reads TGTGCCAGCAGCCAAGATGGGCACCGCAAGGACACCGGGGAGCTGTTTTTT. Translating gives CASSQDGHRKDTGELFF.

Concerning this clone itself: The sample carries other DNA sequences with the same CDR3. This rearrangement joins TRBV11-2 to TRBJ1-1; D not certain. V lost 1 base to trimming and J lost 2 bases, with 5 bases between them. This CDR3 region has 13 residues. Germline V lookup: CDR1 SGHAT, CDR2 FQNNGV. DNA for the CDR3: TGTGCCAGCAGCTTAGGCCCTAACACTGAAGCTTTCTTT. Protein product: CASSLGPNTEAFF.

This sequence joins TRBV10-2 and TRBJ1-2, with 7 bases matching TRBD1. Germline assignment: CDR1 WSHSY and CDR2 SAAADI. The CDR3 has 13 amino acids. J was trimmed by 4 bases and V by 8 bases; bases with no gene match: 7. The chain's CDR3 is CASREGTAYGYTF. Written as DNA, the CDR3 is TGCGCCAGCCGCGAAGGGACAGCCTATGGCTACACCTTC.

The rearrangement links TRBV19 to TRBJ1-1, with D hard to call. CDR1 is LNHDA, CDR2 SQIVND, per germline (reference sequence). The V end lost 3 bases, the J end lost 0 bases, and 20 bases lay between the germline ends. This CDR3 spans 18 amino acids. The CDR3 reads CASSILLVGNQLNTEAFF. The CDR3 nucleotides read TGTGCCAGTAGTATCCTTTTGGTGGGAAACCAACTGAACACTGAAGCTTTCTTT.

V is TRBV16 and J is TRBJ1-1; D is uncertain. V lost 3 bases to trimming and J lost 6 bases, with 2 bases between them. The length of the CDR3 is 10 residues. The germline gives CDR1 KGHSY, CDR2 FQNENV. CDR3 loop: CASSQAEAFF. The CDR3 DNA is TGTGCCAGCAGCCAGGCTGAAGCTTTCTTT. Full variable domain (missing parts from reference TRBV16 and TRBJ1-1): GEEVAQTPKHLVRGEGQKAKLYCAPIKGHSYVFWYQQVLKNEFKFLISFQNENVFDETGMPKERFSAKCLPNSPCSLEIQATKLEDSAVYFCASSQAEAFFGQGTRLTVV.

This clone was detected only a few times. The chain recombines TRBV20-1 with TRBJ2-1, with 13 bases matching TRBD2. The CDR3 covers 16 residues. Germline trimming cut 3 bases from V and 13 bases from J; bases unmatched to any gene: 15. The germline V gene encodes CDR1 DFQATT and CDR2 SNEGSKA (reference sequence). The CDR3 DNA reads as TGCAGTGCTAGTCCGGTCGGACTAGCGGGAGAAGCCCTACAGTTCTTC. Its protein product is CSASPVGLAGEALQFF.

This chain connects TRBV5-1 to TRBJ1-4; D gene uncertain. The CDR3 has 13 residues. Trimming removed 4 bases at V and 7 bases at J, with 11 bases between. CDR1 is SGHRS, CDR2 YFSETQ, per germline. In DNA, the CDR3 is TGCGCCAGCAGCCAGGCCCCGGGTGAAAAACTGTTTTTT. Protein product: CASSQAPGEKLFF. Full variable domain (outside the CDR3, taken from reference TRBV5-1 and TRBJ1-4): KAGVTQTPRYLIKTRGQQVTLSCSPISGHRSVSWYQQTPGQGLQFLFEYFSETQRNKGNFPGRFSGRQFSNSRSEMNVSTLELGDSALYLCASSQAPGEKLFFGSGTQLSVL.

J is TRBJ2-3 and V is TRBV2; D may be TRBD2 (5 bases). CDR3 length equals 14 residues. Trimming shortened V by 6 bases and J by 1 base, and 11 bases separated the two germline ends. CDR1 is SNHLY and CDR2 is FYNNEI in the germline V gene. Here the CDR3 DNA reads TGTGCCAGCAGGACGGGATCGGGCACAGATACGCAGTATTTT. It specifies CASRTGSGTDTQYF.

The rearrangement links TRBV24-1 to TRBJ1-1; D uncertain. Germline V gives CDR1 KGHDR, CDR2 SFDVKD. This CDR3 is 14 amino acids long. Trimming left V 3 bases short and J 1 base short, with 8 bases between. DNA for the CDR3: TGTGCCACCAGTGATAATTCAGAGAACACTGAAGCTTTCTTT. Its protein is CATSDNSENTEAFF.